The T cell receptor beta chain under discussion was sequenced for a study of Tregs in tolerant kidney transplant recipients. Germline loops: CDR1 SGHRS, CDR2 YFSETQ. The CDR3 runs 18 residues. Unmatched junction bases numbered 7, after V lost 2 bases and J lost 2 bases. Clones were sequenced by immunoSEQ multiplex PCR, and TCRdb holds only the in-frame ones, with some missing. The sample contains tens of thousands of clones, about 90% of which appear only once. Related graft donors supplied nonmyeloablative bone marrow transplants, and mixed chimerism was transient. The receptor comes from a human patient who received a combined kidney and bone marrow transplant. Some T cells may be graft donor cells. J is TRBJ2-2 and V is TRBV5-1; 12 bases are a match to TRBD2. The sequencing used CD4+ T cells from blood (PBMCs), collected 6 months after the transplant. The CDR3 DNA follows: TGCGCCAGCAGCTTAATACCGACTAGCGGGAGAAACACCGGGGAGCTGTTTTTT. Protein product: CASSLIPTSGRNTGELFF.